This T cell receptor (beta chain) was found in a study of post-analysis software for immune sequencing data. At the level of the study: In terms of disease course, relapsing-remitting, secondary progressive and progressive-relapsing multiple sclerosis were included.

The V gene's germline CDR1 is SEHNR and CDR2 FQNEAQ (reference sequence). The length of the CDR3 is 15 residues. V was pared by 5 bases and J by 0 bases, with 7 bases of the junction left unmatched. Each TCR beta cDNA library carried unique molecular identifiers. Researchers reported roughly 0.5 million cDNA molecules coming from around 1 to 10 million T cells. Each CDR3 protein is one row after TCRdb ran MiXCR on the PCR reads. The table records hundreds of thousands of distinct CDR3 sequences, about 32% of them present only once. Notes on the study in general: Among multiple sclerosis patients, normalized Chao1 diversity was significantly below that of controls. Analysis by F measure revealed that same-batch samples clustered strongly together. The five TRBV segments detected at higher frequency in patients than in controls included TRBV5-6, TRBV5-1 and TRBV20-1.

This clonotype was detected only a few times. Antigen unknown. The origin of this receptor is a girl aged 5 to 17 with multiple sclerosis. The chain carries TRBV7-9 and TRBJ2-7; 7 bases line up with TRBD1. Sample: blood. The CDR3 loop reads CASSPPGTASYEQYF. DNA of the CDR3: TGTGCCAGCAGCCCCCCCGGGACAGCCTCCTACGAGCAGTACTTC.